This T cell receptor beta chain was profiled in a study of T cells in Graves' hyperthyroidism and ophthalmopathy. Overall study results and limits: A median around six months before onset, the model predicted ophthalmopathy.

In making diagnoses, clinical symptoms, serum thyroxine and TRAb, thyroid ultrasound and orbital computed tomography were all used. Amplification yielded TCR beta CDR3 regions, with RNA transcripts as the source. The primer set for the first-round RT-PCR of the TCR CDR3 was HTBI. TCRdb itself ran the multiplex PCR reads through MiXCR, one entry per CDR3 protein. This table has 200,000 to 250,000 distinct CDR3 sequences, over 15% appearing once. This clonotype was seen at least ten times. What it recognizes is unknown. V lost 6 bases, J lost 5 bases, and 9 bases stayed unmatched. The germline gives CDR1 LGHNT, CDR2 FRNRAP. The CDR3 covers 15 residues.

The V gene is TRBV12-5, the J gene TRBJ2-2; 7 bases line up with TRBD1. The specimen was blood. The receptor was derived from a woman between 18 and 29 years old with Graves' ophthalmopathy. For the CDR3, the DNA is TGTGCTAGTGGCCGTGACAGGGTAGGGACCGGGGAGCTGTTTTTT. This codes for CASGRDRVGTGELFF.